This T cell receptor (beta chain) was sequenced during a study of T cell responses to AZD1222 COVID-19 vaccine. Repertoires were generated with immunoSEQ multiplex PCR, while TCRdb's copy carries only in-frame clones and drops some. Of roughly 80,000 clones in the sample, roughly 90% are singletons; the top ten hold under 5%. The TCR originated in an adult in good health. Source: peripheral blood, taken on day 0 of AZD1222 vaccination.

CDR3 loop: CSARSTDTQYF. The CDR3 nucleotides read TGCAGTGCCAGGAGCACAGATACGCAGTATTTT. The V and J genes are TRBV20-1 and TRBJ2-3; D gene uncertain. V was cut by 6 bases and J by 0 bases, with 4 bases left in between. CDR1 is DFQATT, CDR2 SNEGSKA, per germline (reference sequence). The CDR3 length is 11 residues.